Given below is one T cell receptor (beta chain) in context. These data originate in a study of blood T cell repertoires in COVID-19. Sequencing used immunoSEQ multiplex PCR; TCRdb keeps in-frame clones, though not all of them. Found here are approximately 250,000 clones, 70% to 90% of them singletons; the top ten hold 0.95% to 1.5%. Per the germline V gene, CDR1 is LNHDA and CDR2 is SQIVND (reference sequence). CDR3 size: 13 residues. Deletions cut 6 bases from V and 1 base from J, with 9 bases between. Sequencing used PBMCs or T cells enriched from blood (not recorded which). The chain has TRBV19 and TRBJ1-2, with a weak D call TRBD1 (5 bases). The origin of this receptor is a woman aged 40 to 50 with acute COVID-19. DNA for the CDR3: TGTGCCAGTAGAGACAGTTTTAACTATGGCTACACCTTC. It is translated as CASRDSFNYGYTF. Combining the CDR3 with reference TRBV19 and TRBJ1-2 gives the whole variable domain DGGITQSPKYLFRKEGQNVTLSCEQNLNHDAMYWYRQDPGQGLRLIYYSQIVNDFQKGDIAEGYSVSREKKESFPLTVTSAQKNPTAFYLCASRDSFNYGYTFGSGTRLTVV.